These 32 T cell receptor beta chains share one sample of origin, sequenced in a study of cytotoxic CD8 clonotypes in ibrutinib-treated CLL (dated by TCRdb to the early 2020s). The sample's time point label, in plain terms: progressive disease on ibrutinib. Library method: the immunoSEQ multiplex PCR assay. TCRdb re-hosts the immuneACCESS table, in-frame sequences only. Its copies lack some clones; in the studies checked, an unresolved V gene accounts for under half of them, and the cause for the rest is not known. A total of about 25,000 clones appear in this sample, 65% to 70% of them only once. Jointly, the top ten make up 51% of the sample. Material: PBMCs, obtained at disease progression, from a patient treated with ibrutinib. These receptors all come from a human donor with chronic lymphocytic leukemia.

Only a few counts were recorded for this clone. The rearrangement joins TRBV18 to TRBJ2-7; 10 positions agree with TRBD1. With 3 bases clipped from V and 5 bases from J, the junction kept 4 bases outside the gene matches. CDR1 and CDR2 from the germline V gene are KGHSH and LQKENI. This CDR3 is built from 14 residues. The CDR3 sequence is CASSPDRGANEQYF. In DNA, the CDR3 is TGTGCCAGCTCACCGGACAGGGGGGCTAACGAGCAGTACTTC.

V and J are TRBV7-9 and TRBJ2-7, with a possible D match to TRBD1 (6 bases). This CDR3 has 13 residues. Trimming left V 5 bases short and J 0 bases short, with 8 bases between. Germline V gives CDR1 SEHNR, CDR2 FQNEAQ (reference sequence). This CDR3 is CASSRDNSYEQYF. The CDR3 nucleotides are TGTGCCAGCAGCCGGGACAACTCCTACGAGCAGTACTTC.

This clone was detected only a few times. The V and J genes are TRBV5-4 and TRBJ2-1, with 11 bases lining up with TRBD2. V lost 0 bases and J lost 7; bases outside the gene matches: 3. Germline V CDR1 and CDR2: SGHNT, YYREEE (reference sequence). CDR3 length: 15 residues. The CDR3 is CASSLASGGRNEQFF. The CDR3 nucleotides are TGTGCCAGCAGCTTGGCTAGCGGGGGGCGAAATGAGCAGTTCTTC.

The chain has TRBV20-1 and TRBJ1-1; D ambiguous. V lost 0 bases and J 8 bases, leaving 4 bases between the germline ends. This CDR3 spans 10 amino acids. Germline loops: CDR1 DFQATT, CDR2 SNEGSKA (reference sequence). The CDR3 coding sequence is TGCAGTGCTAGAGATATCGAAGCTTTCTTT. Its protein is CSARDIEAFF.

This clone has a handful of counts. The V and J genes are TRBV6-5 and TRBJ1-3; D uncertain. Trimming left V 8 bases short and J 1 base short, with 9 bases between. Germline V gene sequence: CDR1 MNHEY, CDR2 SVGAGI. This CDR3 is 13 amino acids long. CDR3 residues: CASGVVSGNTIYF. The CDR3 DNA sequence: TGTGCCAGCGGCGTAGTGTCTGGAAACACCATATATTTT.

V and J are TRBV5-1 and TRBJ2-1, with D possibly TRBD2 on 7 matching bases. V was trimmed by 0 bases and J by 9 bases, leaving 16 bases between them. This CDR3 region has 15 residues. Germline values: CDR1 SGHRS, CDR2 YFSETQ. CDR3 region: CASSLENGGPVEQFF. CDR3 in DNA: TGCGCCAGCAGCTTGGAAAACGGGGGGCCGGTTGAGCAGTTCTTC.

The chain recombines TRBV2 with TRBJ1-1; maybe TRBD1 (6 bases). Germline V gene lookup returns CDR1 SNHLY and CDR2 FYNNEI. This CDR3 is 15 amino acids long. V lost 6 bases and J 1 base, leaving 15 bases between the germline ends. The CDR3 sequence is CASSQMEGGNTEAFF. CDR3 in DNA: TGTGCCAGCAGCCAAATGGAGGGGGGGAACACTGAAGCTTTCTTT.

DNA of the CDR3: TGTGCCAGCAGTCCTCTCTACGAGCAGTACTTC. Protein: CASSPLYEQYF. This chain links TRBV6-6 with TRBJ2-7, with no clear D. CDR1 MNHNY and CDR2 SVGAGI come from the germline V gene (reference sequence). Trimming left V 5 bases short and J 3 bases short, with 5 bases between. CDR3 size: 11 residues.

By frequency in the sample, this clone is medium-sized (0.01 to 0.1%). This chain links TRBV13 with TRBJ2-7; D possibly corresponds to TRBD2 (5 bases). The germline gives CDR1 PRHDT, CDR2 FYEKMQ (reference sequence). The CDR3 covers 15 residues. Trimming cost V 4 bases and J 2 bases, with 15 bases left between them. The CDR3 region is CASSSEGDTPYEQYF. The CDR3 DNA reads as TGTGCCAGCAGCTCCGAGGGAGACACTCCCTACGAGCAGTACTTC.

This clone was seen a handful of times. The chain joins TRBV6-5 to TRBJ1-2; D is ambiguous. The CDR3 contains 11 residues. Trimming took off 4 bases at V and 6 bases at J, with 6 bases between the two ends. CDR1 is MNHEY and CDR2 is SVGAGI in the germline V gene. The CDR3 sequence: CASSSQDGYTF. As DNA, the CDR3 is TGTGCCAGCAGTTCCCAAGATGGCTACACCTTC.

This clone has just one count. The gene calls are TRBV7-9 and TRBJ1-3, with D uncertain. Germline-derived CDR1 and CDR2 are SEHNR and FQNEAQ (reference sequence). The CDR3 has 12 residues. Trimming removed 7 bases from V and 4 bases from J, with 8 bases in between. The CDR3 coding sequence is TGTGCCAGCACCAGAGAAGGAAACACCATATATTTT. This gives the protein CASTREGNTIYF.

J is TRBJ1-2 and V is TRBV7-9, with a possible D match to TRBD1 (6 bases). V dropped 5 bases and J dropped 12 bases, with 16 bases sitting between them. Germline V gene sequence: CDR1 SEHNR, CDR2 FQNEAQ (reference sequence). This CDR3 comprises 12 residues. The CDR3 reads CASSRGAGADTF. The DNA of the CDR3 is TGTGCCAGCAGCCGAGGGGCAGGGGCAGACACCTTC.

V gene TRBV6-4 combines with J gene TRBJ1-5, with D perhaps TRBD1 (5 bases). CDR1 and CDR2 (germline): MRHNA, SNTAGT. Trimming took off 6 bases at V and 3 bases at J, with 9 bases between the two ends. The CDR3 is made up of 13 amino acids. The CDR3 DNA is TGTGCCAGCAGCGACAGTCCCAATCAGCCCCAGCATTTT. Protein: CASSDSPNQPQHF.

CDR3 bases: TGTGCCAGCCACGGTTTCGAGCAGTACTTC. Encoded protein: CASHGFEQYF. The chain is built from TRBV19 and TRBJ2-7; D uncertain. The CDR3 runs to 10 residues. The germline CDR1 and CDR2 sequences are LNHDA and SQIVND (reference sequence). V was cut by 9 bases and J by 6 bases, with 9 bases left in between.

The chain combines TRBV4-1 with TRBJ1-4, with no clear D. V dropped 3 bases and J dropped 4 bases, with 9 bases sitting between them. CDR3 length: 14 residues. Germline V CDR1 and CDR2: MGHRA, YSYEKL. The DNA for the CDR3 is TGCGCCAGCAGCCAGCTCATGAATAATGAAAAACTGTTTTTT. Residues: CASSQLMNNEKLFF.

This rearrangement joins TRBV2 to TRBJ2-7; maybe TRBD2 (5 bases). The CDR3 sequence is 14 residues long. Per the germline V gene, CDR1 is SNHLY and CDR2 is FYNNEI. The germline V and J ends were trimmed by 6 bases and 0 bases, with 12 bases remaining between them. Written as DNA, the CDR3 is TGTGCCAGCAGCAGGCTAGCTTCCTCCTACGAGCAGTACTTC. Translated: CASSRLASSYEQYF.

The chain is built from TRBV5-1 and TRBJ2-1; 10 bases are shared with TRBD2. Germline V CDR1 and CDR2: SGHRS, YFSETQ. The CDR3 totals 15 residues. V lost 3 bases to trimming and J lost 2 bases; unmatched junction nucleotides: 2. The CDR3 region is CASSWGTSAYNEQFF. CDR3 coding DNA: TGCGCCAGCAGCTGGGGGACTAGCGCCTACAATGAGCAGTTCTTC.

The V call is TRBV27, the J call TRBJ2-7, with TRBD1 matching 10 bases. Germline-derived CDR1 and CDR2 are MNHEY and SMNVEV (reference sequence). V lost 8 bases to trimming and J lost 6 bases; unmatched junction nucleotides: 7. This CDR3 spans 13 amino acids. CDR3 bases: TGTGCCAGCGCCCGGGACAGGGGAAGCGAGCAGTACTTC. It specifies CASARDRGSEQYF.

This clone was detected a few times. The rearrangement joins TRBV6-4 to TRBJ1-6; TRBD1 aligns across 7 bases. Germline CDR1 reads MRHNA; CDR2 reads SNTAGT. The CDR3 extends over 14 amino acids. V was pared by 3 bases and J by 9 bases, with 5 bases of the junction left unmatched. DNA of the CDR3: TGTGCCAGCAGTGAGGACAGGACTTCTTCACCCCTCCACTTT. It codes for CASSEDRTSSPLHF.

CDR3 region: CASSPLAGAAYEQYF. In DNA form, the CDR3 reads TGTGCCAGCAGCCCTCTAGCGGGGGCCGCCTACGAGCAGTACTTC. This chain uses TRBV7-8 with TRBJ2-7, with 10 bases fitting TRBD2. CDR1 is SGHVS and CDR2 is FQNEAQ in the germline V gene. This CDR3 contains 15 residues. V was pared by 5 bases and J by 2 bases, with 6 bases of the junction left unmatched.

V gene TRBV7-3 combines with J gene TRBJ1-1; 8 bases line up with TRBD1. The CDR3 is made up of 14 amino acids. V lost 4 bases, J lost 1 base, and 2 bases stayed unmatched. CDR1 is SGHTA and CDR2 is FQGTGA in the germline V gene. CDR3 DNA: TGTGCCAGCAGCTCCGGGACAGGGAACACTGAAGCTTTCTTT. It encodes CASSSGTGNTEAFF.

The V and J genes are TRBV9 and TRBJ2-1; maybe TRBD1 (6 bases). There are 15 residues in the CDR3. V was trimmed by 2 bases and J by 6 bases, leaving 15 bases between them. Germline V gene data show CDR1 as SGDLS and CDR2 as YYNGEE. CDR3 region: CASSVTQGSSNEQFF. CDR3 sequence (DNA): TGTGCCAGCAGCGTGACACAGGGTAGTAGCAATGAGCAGTTCTTC.

The V gene is TRBV7-8, the J gene TRBJ2-7; no clear D gene. The CDR3 consists of 13 residues. The ends were cut back, 4 bases at V and 1 base at J, with 8 bases in the middle. The germline gives CDR1 SGHVS, CDR2 FQNEAQ. The CDR3 loop is CASSSTNSYEQYF. The DNA of the CDR3 is TGTGCCAGCAGCTCCACCAATTCCTACGAGCAGTACTTC.

The rearrangement links TRBV27 to TRBJ1-6, with no clear D. This CDR3 is built from 13 residues. Germline-derived CDR1 and CDR2 are MNHEY and SMNVEV (reference sequence). Trimming left V 0 bases short and J 7 bases short, with 4 bases between. This CDR3 reads CASSLSWNSPLHF. Here the CDR3 DNA reads TGTGCCAGCAGTTTATCCTGGAATTCACCCCTCCACTTT.

The chain carries TRBV4-1 and TRBJ1-2; D is possibly TRBD1 (6 bases). CDR3 length: 15 amino acids. The ends were cut back, 3 bases at V and 4 bases at J, with 15 bases in the middle. CDR1 is MGHRA and CDR2 is YSYEKL in the germline V gene. CDR3 region: CASSQSPRGGYGYTF. The DNA for the CDR3 is TGCGCCAGCAGCCAGAGCCCGAGAGGGGGCTATGGCTACACCTTC.

This chain joins TRBV13 and TRBJ1-1; TRBD1 matches at 7 bases. The V gene's germline CDR1 is PRHDT and CDR2 FYEKMQ (reference sequence). The CDR3 covers 13 residues. V was pared by 4 bases and J by 5 bases, with 4 bases of the junction left unmatched. CDR3 sequence reads: CASSSDRTTEAFF. The CDR3 DNA follows: TGTGCCAGCAGCTCGGACAGGACGACTGAAGCTTTCTTT.

This clone has more than one count but fewer than ten. The chain carries TRBV10-1 and TRBJ1-5, with D perhaps TRBD1 (5 bases). Germline lookup yields CDR1 WNHNN and CDR2 SYGVQD (reference sequence). Trimming pared 0 bases from V and 3 bases from J, leaving 24 bases between. The length of the CDR3 is 20 residues. The CDR3 loop is CASSESGQHDPDGPNQPQHF. CDR3 DNA: TGCGCCAGCAGTGAGTCGGGGCAGCACGATCCTGATGGTCCCAATCAGCCCCAGCATTTT.

This chain joins TRBV19 and TRBJ2-3, with TRBD2 matching over 9 bases. Germline assignment: CDR1 LNHDA and CDR2 SQIVND (reference sequence). The J segment lost 3 bases and the V segment lost 5 bases, leaving 6 bases of the junction unmatched. CDR3 length equals 15 residues. The CDR3 coding sequence is TGTGCCAGTAGTGGGCGGGGGGGCTTTACAGATACGCAGTATTTT. It codes for CASSGRGGFTDTQYF.

CDR3 sequence: CASSLEGSGGYTF. The CDR3, as DNA: TGCGCCAGCAGCTTGGAAGGGTCCGGTGGCTACACCTTC. V usage is TRBV5-1 and J usage is TRBJ1-2, with D hard to call. The CDR3 contains 13 residues. Germline lookup yields CDR1 SGHRS and CDR2 YFSETQ. The V gene lost 0 bases and the J gene lost 7 bases, with 10 bases spanning the gap.

The chain has TRBV27 and TRBJ2-7; the D gene is possibly TRBD2 (5 bases). The CDR3 spans 15 residues. V was cut by 3 bases and J by 4 bases, with 16 bases left in between. The germline V gene has CDR1 MNHEY and CDR2 SMNVEV (reference sequence). The CDR3 nucleotides read TGTGCCAGCAGTTTTTTTGGCGGCGAGGGATACGAGCAGTACTTC. Translated, it gives CASSFFGGEGYEQYF.

The CDR3 bases are TGTGCCAGCAGCCCCCCACCCGTCACAGATACGCAGTATTTT. Encoded protein: CASSPPPVTDTQYF. The chain recombines TRBV11-2 with TRBJ2-3; D is unresolved. CDR1 is SGHAT, CDR2 FQNNGV, per germline. The CDR3 is made up of 14 amino acids. V shed 5 bases and J shed 2 bases, with 11 bases lying between them.

This clone has only a few counts. This chain links TRBV19 with TRBJ2-4; D might be TRBD1 (6 bases). Deletions cut 4 bases from V and 0 bases from J, with 7 bases between. This CDR3 is built from 14 residues. Germline loops: CDR1 LNHDA, CDR2 SQIVND (reference sequence). CDR3 in amino acids: CASSTRGAKNIQYF. The CDR3 region has the DNA TGTGCCAGTAGTACCAGGGGAGCCAAAAACATTCAGTACTTC.